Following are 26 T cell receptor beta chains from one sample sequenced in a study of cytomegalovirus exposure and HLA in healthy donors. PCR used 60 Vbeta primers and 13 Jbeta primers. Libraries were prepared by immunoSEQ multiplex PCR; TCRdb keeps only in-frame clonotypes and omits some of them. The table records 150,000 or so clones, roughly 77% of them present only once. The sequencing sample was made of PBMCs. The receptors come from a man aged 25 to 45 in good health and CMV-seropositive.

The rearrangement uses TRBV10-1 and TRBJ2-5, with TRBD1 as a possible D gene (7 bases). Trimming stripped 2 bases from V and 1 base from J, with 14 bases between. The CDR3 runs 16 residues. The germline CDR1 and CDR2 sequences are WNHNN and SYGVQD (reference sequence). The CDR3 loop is CASSEIQGGLQETQYF. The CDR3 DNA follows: TGCGCCAGCAGTGAGATTCAGGGGGGTCTCCAAGAGACCCAGTACTTC.

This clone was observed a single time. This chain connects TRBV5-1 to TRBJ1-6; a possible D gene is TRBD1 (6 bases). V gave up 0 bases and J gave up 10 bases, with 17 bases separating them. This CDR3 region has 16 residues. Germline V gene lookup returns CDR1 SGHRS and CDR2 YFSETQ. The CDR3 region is CASSLGGLQAISPLHF. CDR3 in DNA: TGCGCCAGCAGCTTGGGGGGGCTACAAGCGATCTCACCCCTCCACTTT.

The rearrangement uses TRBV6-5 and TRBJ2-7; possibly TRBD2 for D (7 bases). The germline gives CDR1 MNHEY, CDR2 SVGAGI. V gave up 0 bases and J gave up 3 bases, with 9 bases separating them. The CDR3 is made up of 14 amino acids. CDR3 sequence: CASSYSRGGYEQYF. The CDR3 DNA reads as TGTGCCAGCAGTTACTCGAGGGGGGGCTACGAGCAGTACTTC.

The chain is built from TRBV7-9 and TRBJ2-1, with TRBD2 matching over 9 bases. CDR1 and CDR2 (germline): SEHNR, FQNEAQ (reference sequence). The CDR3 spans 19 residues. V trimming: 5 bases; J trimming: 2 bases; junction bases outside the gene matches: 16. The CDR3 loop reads CASSPSRGTSHLPYNEQFF. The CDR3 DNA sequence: TGTGCCAGCAGCCCCAGCCGAGGGACTAGCCACCTACCCTACAATGAGCAGTTCTTC.

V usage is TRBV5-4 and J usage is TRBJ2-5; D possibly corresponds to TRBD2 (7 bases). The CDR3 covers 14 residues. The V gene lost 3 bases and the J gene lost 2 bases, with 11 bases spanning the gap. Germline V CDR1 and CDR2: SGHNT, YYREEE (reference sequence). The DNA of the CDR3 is TGTGCCAGCAGCTGGGGGGGCGGACAAGAGACCCAGTACTTC. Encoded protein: CASSWGGGQETQYF.

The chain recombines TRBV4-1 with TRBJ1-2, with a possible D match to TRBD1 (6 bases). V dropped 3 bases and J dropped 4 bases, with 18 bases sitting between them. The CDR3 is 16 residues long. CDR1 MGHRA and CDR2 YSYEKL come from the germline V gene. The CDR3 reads CASSQGHREGGYGYTF. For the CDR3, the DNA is TGCGCCAGCAGCCAGGGTCACAGGGAAGGAGGCTATGGCTACACCTTC.

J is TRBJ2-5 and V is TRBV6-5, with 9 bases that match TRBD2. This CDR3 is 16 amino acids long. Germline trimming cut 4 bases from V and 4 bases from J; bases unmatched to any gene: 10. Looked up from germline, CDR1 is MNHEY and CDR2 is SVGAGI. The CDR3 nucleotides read TGTGCCAGCAGTTCCCTGGGGCGGGGGGGCCCAGAGACCCAGTACTTC. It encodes CASSSLGRGGPETQYF.

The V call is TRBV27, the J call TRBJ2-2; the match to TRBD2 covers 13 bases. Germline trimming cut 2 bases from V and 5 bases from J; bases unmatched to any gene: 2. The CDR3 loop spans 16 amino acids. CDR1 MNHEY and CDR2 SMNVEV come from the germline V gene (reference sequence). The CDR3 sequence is CASSLGLAGVTGELFF. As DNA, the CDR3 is TGTGCCAGCAGTTTAGGACTAGCGGGAGTTACCGGGGAGCTGTTTTTT.

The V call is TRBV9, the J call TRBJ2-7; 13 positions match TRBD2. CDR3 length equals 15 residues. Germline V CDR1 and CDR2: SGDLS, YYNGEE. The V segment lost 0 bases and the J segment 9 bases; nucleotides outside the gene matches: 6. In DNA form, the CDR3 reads TGTGCCAGCAGCGTAGGAGGACTAGCGGGAGACGGGCAGTACTTC. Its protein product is CASSVGGLAGDGQYF.

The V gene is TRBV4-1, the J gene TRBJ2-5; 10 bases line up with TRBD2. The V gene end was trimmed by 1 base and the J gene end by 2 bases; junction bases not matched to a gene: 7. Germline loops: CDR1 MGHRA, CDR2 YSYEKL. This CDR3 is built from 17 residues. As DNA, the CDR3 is TGCGCCAGCAGCCAAGTTGCTAGCGGGGGCCTTCAAGAGACCCAGTACTTC. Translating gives CASSQVASGGLQETQYF.

The DNA of the CDR3 is TGTGCCAGCCTTAGCGAGAGCACAGATACGCAGTATTTT. It yields the protein CASLSESTDTQYF. The chain employs TRBV7-8 and TRBJ2-3; TRBD2 is a possible D gene (5 bases). The germline V gene has CDR1 SGHVS and CDR2 FQNEAQ. V dropped 8 bases and J dropped 0 bases, with 9 bases sitting between them. This CDR3 is 13 amino acids long.

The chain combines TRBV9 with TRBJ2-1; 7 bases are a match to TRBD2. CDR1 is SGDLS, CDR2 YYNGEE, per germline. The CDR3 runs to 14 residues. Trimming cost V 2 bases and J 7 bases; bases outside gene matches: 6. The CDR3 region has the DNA TGTGCCAGCAGCGTGGGGGGGAGGGCTAATGAGCAGTTCTTC. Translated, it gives CASSVGGRANEQFF. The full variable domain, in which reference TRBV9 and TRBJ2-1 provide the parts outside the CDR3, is DSGVTQTPKHLITATGQRVTLRCSPRSGDLSVYWYQQSLDQGLQFLIQYYNGEERAKGNILERFSAQQFPDLHSELNLSSLELGDSALYFCASSVGGRANEQFFGPGTRLTVL.

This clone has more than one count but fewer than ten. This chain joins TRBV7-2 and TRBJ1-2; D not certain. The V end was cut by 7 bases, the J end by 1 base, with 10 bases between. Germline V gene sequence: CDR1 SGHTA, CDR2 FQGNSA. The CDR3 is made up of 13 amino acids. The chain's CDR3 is CASTPSRNYGYTF. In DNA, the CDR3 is TGTGCCAGCACCCCGTCGCGTAACTATGGCTACACCTTC.

CDR3 DNA: TGTGCCAGCAGCGCCGGGACAGGCCTTAACTATGGCTACACCTTC. This codes for CASSAGTGLNYGYTF. The chain employs TRBV9 and TRBJ1-2, with 8 bases identical to TRBD1. V trimming: 3 bases; J trimming: 1 base; junction bases outside the gene matches: 5. The CDR3 length is 15 residues. Germline V gene data show CDR1 as SGDLS and CDR2 as YYNGEE.

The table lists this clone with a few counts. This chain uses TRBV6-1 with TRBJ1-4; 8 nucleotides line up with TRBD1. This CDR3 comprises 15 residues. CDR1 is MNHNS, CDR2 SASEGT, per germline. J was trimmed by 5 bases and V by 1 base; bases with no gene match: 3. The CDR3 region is CASSEGQGPNEKLFF. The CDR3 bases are TGTGCCAGCAGTGAAGGACAGGGGCCGAATGAAAAACTGTTTTTT.

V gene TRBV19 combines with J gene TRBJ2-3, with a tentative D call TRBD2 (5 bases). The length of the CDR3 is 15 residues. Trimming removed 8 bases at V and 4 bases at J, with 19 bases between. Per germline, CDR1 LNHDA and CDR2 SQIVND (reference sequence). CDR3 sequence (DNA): TGTGCCAGTGCGGTCGGGGAATTGGTTTCAGATACGCAGTATTTT. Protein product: CASAVGELVSDTQYF.

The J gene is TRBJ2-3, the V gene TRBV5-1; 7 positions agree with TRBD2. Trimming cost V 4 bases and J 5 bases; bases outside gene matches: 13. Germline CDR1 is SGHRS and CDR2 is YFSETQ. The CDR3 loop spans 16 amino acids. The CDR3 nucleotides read TGCGCCAGCAGCACCCAGACTAGCCTGGGAGTAGATACGCAGTATTTT. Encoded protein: CASSTQTSLGVDTQYF.

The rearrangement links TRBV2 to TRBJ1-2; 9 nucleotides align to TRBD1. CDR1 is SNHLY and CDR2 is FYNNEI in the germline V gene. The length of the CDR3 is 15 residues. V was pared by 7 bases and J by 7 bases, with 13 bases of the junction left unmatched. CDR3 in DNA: TGTGCCAGCACTTTCTCGTTAGGGACAGGGTCTGGCTACACCTTC. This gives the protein CASTFSLGTGSGYTF.

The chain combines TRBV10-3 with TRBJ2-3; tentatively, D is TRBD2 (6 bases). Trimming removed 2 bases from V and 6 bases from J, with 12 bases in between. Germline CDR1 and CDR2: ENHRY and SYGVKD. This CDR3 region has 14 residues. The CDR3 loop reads CAISETGSGDTQYF. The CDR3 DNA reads TGTGCCATCAGTGAGACCGGGAGTGGGGATACGCAGTATTTT.

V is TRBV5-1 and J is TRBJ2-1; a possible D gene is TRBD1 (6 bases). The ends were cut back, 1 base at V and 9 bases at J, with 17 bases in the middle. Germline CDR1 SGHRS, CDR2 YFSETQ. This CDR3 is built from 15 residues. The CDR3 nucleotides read TGCGCCAGCAGCTTGCAACAGGGAGAAAGGGGTGAGCAGTTCTTC. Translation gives CASSLQQGERGEQFF.

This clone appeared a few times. The CDR3: CASSMDTNTEAFF. As DNA, the CDR3 is TGCGCCAGCAGCATGGACACGAACACTGAAGCTTTCTTT. The chain uses TRBV5-1 and TRBJ1-1, with D perhaps matching TRBD1 (5 bases). This CDR3 has 13 amino acids. V lost 4 bases and J 1 base, leaving 8 bases between the germline ends. CDR1 and CDR2 (germline): SGHRS, YFSETQ.

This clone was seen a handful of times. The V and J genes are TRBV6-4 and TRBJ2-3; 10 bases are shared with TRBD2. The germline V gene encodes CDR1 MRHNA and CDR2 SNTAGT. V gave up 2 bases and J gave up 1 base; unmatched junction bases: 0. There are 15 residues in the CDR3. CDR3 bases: TGTGCCAGCAGTGACGGGACTAGCGGCACAGATACGCAGTATTTT. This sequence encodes CASSDGTSGTDTQYF.

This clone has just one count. The CDR3 DNA reads TGTGCCAGCAGCCGCGGACAGCCCCAAGAGACCCAGTACTTC. Protein sequence: CASSRGQPQETQYF. The rearrangement links TRBV7-2 to TRBJ2-5, with D tentatively TRBD1 (6 bases). Germline V gene sequence: CDR1 SGHTA, CDR2 FQGNSA. With 5 bases removed from V and 1 base from J, the gap between germline ends came to 11 bases. There are 14 residues in the CDR3.

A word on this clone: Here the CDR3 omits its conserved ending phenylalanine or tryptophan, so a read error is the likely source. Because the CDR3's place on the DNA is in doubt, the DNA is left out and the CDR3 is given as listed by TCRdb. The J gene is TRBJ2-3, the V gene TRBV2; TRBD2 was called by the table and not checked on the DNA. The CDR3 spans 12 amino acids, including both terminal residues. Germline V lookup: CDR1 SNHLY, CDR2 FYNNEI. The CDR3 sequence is CASRDSGRAFSL.

This CDR3 reads CASSQSRTSGGPDTQYF. The CDR3 DNA is TGCGCCAGCAGCCAAAGTCGGACTAGCGGGGGGCCAGATACGCAGTATTTT. This chain connects TRBV4-3 to TRBJ2-3, with 14 bases identical to TRBD2. CDR1 and CDR2 (germline): LGHNA, YSLEER. V shed 2 bases, J shed 4 bases, and the junction held 5 bases outside the gene matches. The CDR3 extends over 17 amino acids.

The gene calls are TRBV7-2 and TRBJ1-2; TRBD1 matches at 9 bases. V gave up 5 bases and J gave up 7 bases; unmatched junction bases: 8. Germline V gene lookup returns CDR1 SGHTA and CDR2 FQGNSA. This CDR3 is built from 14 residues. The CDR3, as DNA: TGTGCCAGCAGCCCCCGGGACAGGGCCCGTGGCTACACCTTC. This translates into CASSPRDRARGYTF.